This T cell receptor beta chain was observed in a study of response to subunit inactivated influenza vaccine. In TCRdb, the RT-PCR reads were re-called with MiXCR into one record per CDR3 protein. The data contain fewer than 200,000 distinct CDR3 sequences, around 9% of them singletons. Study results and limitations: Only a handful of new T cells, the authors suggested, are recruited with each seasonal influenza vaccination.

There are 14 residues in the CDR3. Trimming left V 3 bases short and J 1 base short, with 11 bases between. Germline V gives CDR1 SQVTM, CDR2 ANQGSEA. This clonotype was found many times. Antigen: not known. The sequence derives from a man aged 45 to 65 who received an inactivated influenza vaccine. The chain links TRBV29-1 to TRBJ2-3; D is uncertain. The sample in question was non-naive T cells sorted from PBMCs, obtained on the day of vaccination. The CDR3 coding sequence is TGCAGCGTTGATAGTGTAATCGGCACAGATACGCAGTATTTT. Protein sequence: CSVDSVIGTDTQYF.